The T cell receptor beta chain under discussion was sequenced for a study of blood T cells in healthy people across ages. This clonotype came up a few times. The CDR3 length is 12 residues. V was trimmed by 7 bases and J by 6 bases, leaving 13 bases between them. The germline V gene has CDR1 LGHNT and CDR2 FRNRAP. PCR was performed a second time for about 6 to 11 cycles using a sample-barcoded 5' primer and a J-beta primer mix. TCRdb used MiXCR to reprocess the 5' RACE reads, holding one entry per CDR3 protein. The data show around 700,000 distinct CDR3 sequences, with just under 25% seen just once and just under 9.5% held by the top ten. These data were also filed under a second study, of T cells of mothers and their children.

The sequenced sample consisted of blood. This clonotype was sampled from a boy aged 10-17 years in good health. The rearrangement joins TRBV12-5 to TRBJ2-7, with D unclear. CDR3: CASATIRFEQYF. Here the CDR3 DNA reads TGTGCTAGTGCCACCATTCGTTTCGAGCAGTACTTC.